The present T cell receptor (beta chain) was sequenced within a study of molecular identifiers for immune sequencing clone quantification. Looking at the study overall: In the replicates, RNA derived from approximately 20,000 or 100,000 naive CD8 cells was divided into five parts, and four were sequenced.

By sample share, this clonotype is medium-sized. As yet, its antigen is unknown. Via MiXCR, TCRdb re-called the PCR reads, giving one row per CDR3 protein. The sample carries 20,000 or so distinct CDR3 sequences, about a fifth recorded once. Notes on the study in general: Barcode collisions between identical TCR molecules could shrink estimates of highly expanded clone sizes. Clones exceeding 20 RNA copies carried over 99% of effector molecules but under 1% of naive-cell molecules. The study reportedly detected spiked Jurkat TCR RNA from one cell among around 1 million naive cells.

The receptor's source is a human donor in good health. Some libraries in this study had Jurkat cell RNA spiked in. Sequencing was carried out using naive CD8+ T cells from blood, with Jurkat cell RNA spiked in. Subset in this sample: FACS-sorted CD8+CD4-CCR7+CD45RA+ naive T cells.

Here the CDR3 reads CASSPGVETEAFF. DNA for the CDR3: TGTGCCAGCAGCCCAGGGGTGGAGACTGAAGCTTTCTTT. The chain employs TRBV12-3 or TRBV12-4 and TRBJ1-1; D may be TRBD1 (6 bases). This CDR3 comprises 13 residues. V was pared by 6 bases and J by 5 bases, with 13 bases between.